These T cell receptor beta chains were read from a single sample in a study of regulatory T cells in long-lasting Graves disease. TCRdb reprocessed the multiplex PCR reads with MiXCR, giving one entry per CDR3 protein. This table has under 450,000 distinct CDR3 sequences, over 9.5% appearing once. These data also featured in a second study, about T cells in Graves' hyperthyroidism and ophthalmopathy.

Sequencing was performed on peripheral blood mononuclear cells (PBMCs), taken at new diagnosis, from a patient treated with antithyroid drugs. The origin of the receptors is a woman between 18 and 30 years old with Graves disease. Both conserved end residues are part of each CDR3. The D gene is left open where the match is weak. The listing skips clone size in some rows; elsewhere it reads once, few, many or a size class.

j_call clone_size d_call cdr3_length v_call cdr3_nt cdr3_aa
TRBJ2-3 . . 11 TRBV2 TGTGCTAGCCTCTTCACAGATACGCAGTATTTT CASLFTDTQYF
TRBJ1-5 many . 16 TRBV2 TGTGCCAGCAGTGATGGATGGATCGGGGGCAGCCAGCCCCAGCATTTT CASSDGWIGGSQPQHF
TRBJ2-1 many . 13 TRBV11-2 TGTGCCAGCAGCTTTACCTCCGTCAATGAGCAGTTCTTC CASSFTSVNEQFF
TRBJ1-5 many TRBD1 14 TRBV11-2 TGTGCCAGCAGCCGTCAGGGGGCCGATCAGCCCCAGCATTTT CASSRQGADQPQHF
TRBJ2-6 many TRBD1 17 TRBV20-1 TGCAGTGCCAGTAAGGACAGGGGATATTCTGGGGCCAACGTCCTGACTTTC CSASKDRGYSGANVLTF
TRBJ2-6 few . 17 TRBV25-1 TGTGCCAGCAGTGACATCCCCGGGGTTCGCGGGGCCAACGTCCTGACTTTC CASSDIPGVRGANVLTF
TRBJ1-2 . TRBD1 18 TRBV19 TGTGCCAGTAGTGTACCAACTCTCGGGACAGCGAGAGCCTATGGCTACACCTTC CASSVPTLGTARAYGYTF
TRBJ2-1 many TRBD2 14 TRBV9 TGTGCCAGCAGCGTACTAGCGGGGCCGGATGAGCAGTTCTTC CASSVLAGPDEQFF
TRBJ2-1 many TRBD2 13 TRBV20-1 TGCAGTGCCGGCGGGGGAATCTACAATGAGCAGTTCTTC CSAGGGIYNEQFF
TRBJ1-2 . . 14 TRBV6-2/TRBV6-3 TGTGCCAGCAGTTACTCGATAGGGGAGTATGGCTACACCTTC CASSYSIGEYGYTF
TRBJ2-5 many . 19 TRBV6-1 TGTGCCAGCAGTGGACCCAAGGGGTGGGACACACTATTCCAAGAGACCCAGTACTTC CASSGPKGWDTLFQETQYF
TRBJ2-7 many . 14 TRBV20-1 TGCAGTGCCACCGGCGGAGGCGGCTCCTACGAGCAGTACTTC CSATGGGGSYEQYF
TRBJ2-7 . TRBD1 13 TRBV29-1 TGCAGCGCTTTGGGACAGGGGAAGTACGAGCAGTACTTC CSALGQGKYEQYF
TRBJ2-2 many . 14 TRBV6-5 TGTGCCAGCAGTTACTCCCGGGGATCCGGGGAGCTGTTTTTT CASSYSRGSGELFF
TRBJ2-7 few . 14 TRBV20-1 TGCAGTGCTAGAGACGAGGGGGAACACTACGAGCAGTACTTC CSARDEGEHYEQYF
TRBJ1-1 many TRBD1 16 TRBV7-2 TGTGCCAGCAGCTTAAGGGCAACAGGGGAGATTGCTGAAGCTTTCTTT CASSLRATGEIAEAFF
TRBJ2-1 . . 18 TRBV5-8 TGCGCCAGCAGCCAGAGGGATGGTGGAGTGGGCTCCTACAATGAGCAGTTCTTC CASSQRDGGVGSYNEQFF
TRBJ1-1 . TRBD1 13 TRBV7-3 TGTGCCAGCAGCTTTAACAGGGGCTCTGAAGCTTTCTTT CASSFNRGSEAFF
TRBJ1-2 many . 15 TRBV6-2/TRBV6-3 TGTGCCAGCAGTTACTCGAAAGGGGCAGACTATGGCTACACCTTC CASSYSKGADYGYTF
TRBJ2-3 few TRBD2 13 TRBV30 TGTGCCTGGAGCGGGGGGGCCGCAGATACGCAGTATTTT CAWSGGAADTQYF
TRBJ2-5 many . 14 TRBV3-1 TGTGCCAGCAGCCTTACAGGGTTTGGAGAGACCCAGTACTTC CASSLTGFGETQYF
TRBJ2-7 many TRBD2 14 TRBV7-3 TGTGCCAGCAGCTTATTAGCGGGCTTTGACGAGCAGTACTTC CASSLLAGFDEQYF
TRBJ2-2 . TRBD2 15 TRBV20-1 TGCAGTGTGGTCGAGCGGGGGACAAACACCGGGGAGCTGTTTTTT CSVVERGTNTGELFF
TRBJ2-3 many TRBD2 18 TRBV7-2 TGTGCCAGCAGCTTTTCCCCTCGACTAGCGGGACCACGGGGTACGCAGTATTTT CASSFSPRLAGPRGTQYF
TRBJ1-1 . . 17 TRBV4-2 TGTGCCAGCAGCCGCCGGGGCCCTCTGGGCCGGAACACTGAAGCTTTCTTT CASSRRGPLGRNTEAFF
TRBJ2-1 . TRBD2 16 TRBV20-1 TGCAGTGCTACTAGGGGCGGGACTAGCGGGAACAATGAGCAGTTCTTC CSATRGGTSGNNEQFF
TRBJ2-1 many . 16 TRBV28 TGTGCCAGCAGTTTAAGGGGTCCAGTTCCCTACAATGAGCAGTTCTTC CASSLRGPVPYNEQFF
TRBJ2-7 . TRBD1 20 TRBV2 TGTGCCAGCAGTGTTGAAGGGATTCCGGATAGGGGACAGGCTTTTTACGAGCAGTACTTC CASSVEGIPDRGQAFYEQYF
TRBJ2-7 . . 13 TRBV24-1 TGTGCCACCAGTGATTTTGCCGAGAACGAGCAGTACTTC CATSDFAENEQYF
TRBJ2-1 many TRBD2 18 TRBV12-5 TGTGCTAGTGGTTCCGGGACTAGCGGGGGCTATCTCTACAATGAGCAGTTCTTC CASGSGTSGGYLYNEQFF
TRBJ2-3 many TRBD1 17 TRBV27 TGTGCCAGCATAGGTGCCCCCGGGACAGCCAGCACAGATACGCAGTATTTT CASIGAPGTASTDTQYF
TRBJ2-2 many TRBD1 13 TRBV7-3 TGTGCCAGCAGCTCGGGACAGAGCGGGGAGCTGTTTTTT CASSSGQSGELFF
TRBJ1-5 . TRBD1 14 TRBV6-2/TRBV6-3 TGTGCCAGCACCCATAACAGGGGGTGGTTGCCCCAGCATTTT CASTHNRGWLPQHF
TRBJ2-2 many TRBD2 16 TRBV20-1 TGCAGTGCTAGGGGACTAGCGGGAGGACATACCCGGGAGCTGTTTTTT CSARGLAGGHTRELFF
TRBJ1-5 many . 14 TRBV4-1 TGCGCCAGCAGCCAAGAGGATAGCAATCAGCCCCAGCATTTT CASSQEDSNQPQHF
TRBJ2-1 few TRBD2 15 TRBV10-3 TGTGCCATCACAGCGGGAGCATGGGGCTACAATGAGCAGTTCTTC CAITAGAWGYNEQFF
TRBJ1-1 many . 13 TRBV5-4 TGTGCCAGCACCCAATCTCGGGGGACTGAAGCTTTCTTT CASTQSRGTEAFF
TRBJ2-2 many . 15 TRBV3-1 TGTGCCAGCAAGGATACTAGCCGAGTAGCCGGGGAGCTGTTTTTT CASKDTSRVAGELFF
TRBJ1-6 many . 15 TRBV7-9 TGTGCCAGCAGCTTAGGTGGAGCGAGCAATTCACCCCTCCACTTT CASSLGGASNSPLHF
TRBJ1-1 many . 15 TRBV10-3 TGTGCCATCAGTGAGAGGGGACAAGAGAACACTGAAGCTTTCTTT CAISERGQENTEAFF
TRBJ1-1 few . 12 TRBV5-4 TGTGCCAGCAGCTTGGAGCACAATGAAGCTTTCTTT CASSLEHNEAFF
TRBJ1-5 many . 19 TRBV28 TGTGCCAGCAGTTCAGAGACAAGGACAGCCCTACTCGTTAATCAGCCCCAGCATTTT CASSSETRTALLVNQPQHF
TRBJ2-5 many TRBD2 17 TRBV11-2 TGTGCCAGCAGCTTACCGAAGACCGGGACTAGGCGGGAGACCCAGTACTTC CASSLPKTGTRRETQYF
TRBJ2-7 . TRBD2 15 TRBV10-3 TGTGCCATCAGTGAGGGTGGACTAGAGGGAAACGAGCAGTACTTC CAISEGGLEGNEQYF
TRBJ1-2 many . 15 TRBV6-2/TRBV6-3 TGTGCCAGCAGTTACTCGATCCGGGCCAGCTATGGCTACACCTTC CASSYSIRASYGYTF
TRBJ2-1 . TRBD2 12 TRBV30 TGTGCCTTTAGCGGGAGCTACAATGAGCAGTTCTTC CAFSGSYNEQFF